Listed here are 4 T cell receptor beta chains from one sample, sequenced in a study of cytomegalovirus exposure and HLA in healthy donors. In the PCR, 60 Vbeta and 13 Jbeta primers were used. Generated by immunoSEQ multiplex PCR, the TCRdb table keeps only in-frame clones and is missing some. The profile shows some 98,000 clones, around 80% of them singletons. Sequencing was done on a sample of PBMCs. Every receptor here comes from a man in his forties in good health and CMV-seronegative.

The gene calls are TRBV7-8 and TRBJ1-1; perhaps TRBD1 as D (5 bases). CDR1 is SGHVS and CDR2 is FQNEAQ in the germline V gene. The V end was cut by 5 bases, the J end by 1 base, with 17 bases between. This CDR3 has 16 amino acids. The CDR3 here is CASSVSRRQRNTEAFF. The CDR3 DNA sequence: TGTGCCAGCAGCGTAAGCCGGCGACAGAGGAACACTGAAGCTTTCTTT.

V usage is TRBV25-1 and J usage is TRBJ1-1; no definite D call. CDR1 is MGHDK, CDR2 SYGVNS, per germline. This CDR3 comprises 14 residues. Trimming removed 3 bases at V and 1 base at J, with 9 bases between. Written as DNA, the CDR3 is TGTGCCAGCAGTGACCGAACACCGAACACTGAAGCTTTCTTT. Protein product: CASSDRTPNTEAFF.

Written as DNA, the CDR3 is TGTGCCAGCAGCTTAGCGACAGGGAGGAACTACGAGCAGTACTTC. Translated: CASSLATGRNYEQYF. The chain combines TRBV11-2 with TRBJ2-7; the D gene is possibly TRBD1 (7 bases). Germline-derived CDR1 and CDR2 are SGHAT and FQNNGV. The CDR3 spans 15 residues. Trimming cost V 1 base and J 3 bases, with 13 bases left between them.

CDR3 protein: CAIRATGGNTEAFF. The CDR3 nucleotides read TGTGCCATAAGGGCGACAGGGGGGAACACTGAAGCTTTCTTT. The chain is built from TRBV10-3 and TRBJ1-1, with TRBD1 matching over 9 bases. Trimming at V came to 9 bases and at J to 1 base, leaving 6 bases not matched to a gene. CDR1 and CDR2 (germline): ENHRY, SYGVKD. The CDR3 runs to 14 residues.